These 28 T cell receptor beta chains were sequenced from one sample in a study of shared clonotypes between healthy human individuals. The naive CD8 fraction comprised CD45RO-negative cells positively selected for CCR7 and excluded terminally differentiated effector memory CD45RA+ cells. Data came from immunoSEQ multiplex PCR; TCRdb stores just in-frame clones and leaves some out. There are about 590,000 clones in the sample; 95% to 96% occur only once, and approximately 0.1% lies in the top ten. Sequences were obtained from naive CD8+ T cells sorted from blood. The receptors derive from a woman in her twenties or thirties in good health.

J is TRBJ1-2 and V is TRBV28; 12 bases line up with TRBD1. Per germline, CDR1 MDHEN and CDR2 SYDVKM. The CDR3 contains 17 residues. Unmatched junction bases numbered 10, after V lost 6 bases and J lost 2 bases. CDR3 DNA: TGTGCCAGCAGGCCTATGGAGGGACAGGGGGCGAACTATGGCTACACCTTC. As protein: CASRPMEGQGANYGYTF.

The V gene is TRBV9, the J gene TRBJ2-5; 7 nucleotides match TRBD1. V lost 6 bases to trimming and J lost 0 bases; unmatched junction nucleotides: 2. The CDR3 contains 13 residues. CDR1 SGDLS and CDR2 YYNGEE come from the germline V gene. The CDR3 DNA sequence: TGTGCCAGCACCGACAGGGACCAAGAGACCCAGTACTTC. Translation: CASTDRDQETQYF. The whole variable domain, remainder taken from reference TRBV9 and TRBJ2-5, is DSGVTQTPKHLITATGQRVTLRCSPRSGDLSVYWYQQSLDQGLQFLIQYYNGEERAKGNILERFSAQQFPDLHSELNLSSLELGDSALYFCASTDRDQETQYFGPGTRLLVL.

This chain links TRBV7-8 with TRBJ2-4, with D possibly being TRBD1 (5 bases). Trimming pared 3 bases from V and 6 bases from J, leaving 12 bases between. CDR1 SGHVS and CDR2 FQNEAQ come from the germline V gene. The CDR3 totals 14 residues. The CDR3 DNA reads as TGTGCCAGCAGCTTGTGGGGCGAAGGAAACATTCAGTACTTC. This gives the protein CASSLWGEGNIQYF.

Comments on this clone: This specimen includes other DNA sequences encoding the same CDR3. CDR3 sequence reads: CASSDPNTEAFF. CDR3 in DNA: TGTGCCAGCAGTGACCCGAACACTGAAGCTTTCTTT. V and J are TRBV2 and TRBJ1-1; D gene ambiguous. Per the germline V gene, CDR1 is SNHLY and CDR2 is FYNNEI. The CDR3 has 12 amino acids. Trimming shortened V by 3 bases and J by 1 base, and 3 bases separated the two germline ends. Filled out from reference TRBV2 and TRBJ1-1, the complete variable domain reads EPEVTQTPSHQVTQMGQEVILRCVPISNHLYFYWYRQILGQKVEFLVSFYNNEISEKSEIFDDQFSVERPDGSNFTLKIRSTKLEDSAMYFCASSDPNTEAFFGQGTRLTVV.

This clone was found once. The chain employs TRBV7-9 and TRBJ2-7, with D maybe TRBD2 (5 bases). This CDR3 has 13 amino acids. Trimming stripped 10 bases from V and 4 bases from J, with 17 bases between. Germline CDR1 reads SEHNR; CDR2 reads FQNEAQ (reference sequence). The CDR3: CATGEGSFYEQYF. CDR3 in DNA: TGTGCCACCGGCGAGGGCAGTTTTTACGAGCAGTACTTC.

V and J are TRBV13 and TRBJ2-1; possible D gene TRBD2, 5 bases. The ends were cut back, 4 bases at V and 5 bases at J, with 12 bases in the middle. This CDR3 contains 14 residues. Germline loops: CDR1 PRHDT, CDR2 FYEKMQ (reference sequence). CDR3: CASSSGLSNNEQFF. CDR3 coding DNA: TGTGCCAGCAGCTCCGGACTTTCCAACAATGAGCAGTTCTTC. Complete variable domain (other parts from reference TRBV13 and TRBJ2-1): AAGVIQSPRHLIKEKRETATLKCYPIPRHDTVYWYQQGPGQDPQFLISFYEKMQSDKGSIPDRFSAQQFSDYHSELNMSSLELGDSALYFCASSSGLSNNEQFFGPGTRLTVL.

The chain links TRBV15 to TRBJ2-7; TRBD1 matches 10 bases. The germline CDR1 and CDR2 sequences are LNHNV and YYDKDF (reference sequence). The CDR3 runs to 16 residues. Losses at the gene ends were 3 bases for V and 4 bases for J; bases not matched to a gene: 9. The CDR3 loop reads CATSSARQGAKYEQYF. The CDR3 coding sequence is TGTGCCACCAGCAGTGCAAGACAGGGGGCGAAGTACGAGCAGTACTTC.

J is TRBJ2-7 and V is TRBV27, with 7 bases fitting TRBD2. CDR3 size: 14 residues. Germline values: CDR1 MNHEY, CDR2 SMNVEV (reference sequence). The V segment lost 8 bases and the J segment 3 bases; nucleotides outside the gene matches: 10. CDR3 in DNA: TGTGCCAGCGGTCAGCGGGGCGAGGTCTACGAGCAGTACTTC. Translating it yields CASGQRGEVYEQYF.

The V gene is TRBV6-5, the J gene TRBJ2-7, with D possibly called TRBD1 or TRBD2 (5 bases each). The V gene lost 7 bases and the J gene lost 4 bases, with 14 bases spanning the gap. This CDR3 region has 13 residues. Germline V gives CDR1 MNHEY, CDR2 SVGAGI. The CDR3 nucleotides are TGTGCCAGCAAAGGGACGGATAATTACGAGCAGTACTTC. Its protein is CASKGTDNYEQYF.

For the CDR3, the DNA is TGTGCCAGCAGCCGCAGGGCGGGGCAGCCCCAGCATTTT. This gives the protein CASSRRAGQPQHF. The rearrangement links TRBV28 to TRBJ1-5; D perhaps matches TRBD1 (5 bases). Germline V gene data show CDR1 as MDHEN and CDR2 as SYDVKM. Deletions cut 6 bases from V and 7 bases from J, with 13 bases between. This CDR3 region has 13 residues.

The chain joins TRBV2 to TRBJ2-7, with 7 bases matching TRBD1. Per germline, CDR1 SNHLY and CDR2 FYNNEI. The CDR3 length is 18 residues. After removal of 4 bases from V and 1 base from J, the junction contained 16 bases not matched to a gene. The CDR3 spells CASSVSPTGTELSYEQYF. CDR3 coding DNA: TGTGCCAGCAGTGTCTCCCCAACCGGGACAGAACTATCCTACGAGCAGTACTTC. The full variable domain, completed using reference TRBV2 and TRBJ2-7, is EPEVTQTPSHQVTQMGQEVILRCVPISNHLYFYWYRQILGQKVEFLVSFYNNEISEKSEIFDDQFSVERPDGSNFTLKIRSTKLEDSAMYFCASSVSPTGTELSYEQYFGPGTRLTVT.

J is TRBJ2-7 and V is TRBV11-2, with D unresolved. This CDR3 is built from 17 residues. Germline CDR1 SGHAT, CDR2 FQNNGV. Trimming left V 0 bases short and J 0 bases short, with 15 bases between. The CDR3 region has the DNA TGTGCCAGCAGCTTAGATTTGGTGCAGGCCACCTCCTACGAGCAGTACTTC. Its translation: CASSLDLVQATSYEQYF.

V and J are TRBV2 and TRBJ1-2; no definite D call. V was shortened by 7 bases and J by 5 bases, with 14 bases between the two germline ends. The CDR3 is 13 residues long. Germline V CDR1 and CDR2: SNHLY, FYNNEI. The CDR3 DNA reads TGTGCCAGCACCCCGGTAGCGCCTTATGGCTACACCTTC. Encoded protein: CASTPVAPYGYTF.

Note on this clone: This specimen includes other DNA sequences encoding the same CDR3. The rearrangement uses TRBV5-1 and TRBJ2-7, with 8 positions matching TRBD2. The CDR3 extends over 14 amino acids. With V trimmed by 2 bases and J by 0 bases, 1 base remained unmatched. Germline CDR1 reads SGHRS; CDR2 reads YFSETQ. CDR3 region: CASSLSGSSYEQYF. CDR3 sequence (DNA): TGCGCCAGCAGCTTAAGCGGGAGCTCCTACGAGCAGTACTTC. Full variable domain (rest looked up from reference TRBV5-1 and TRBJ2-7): KAGVTQTPRYLIKTRGQQVTLSCSPISGHRSVSWYQQTPGQGLQFLFEYFSETQRNKGNFPGRFSGRQFSNSRSEMNVSTLELGDSALYLCASSLSGSSYEQYFGPGTRLTVT.

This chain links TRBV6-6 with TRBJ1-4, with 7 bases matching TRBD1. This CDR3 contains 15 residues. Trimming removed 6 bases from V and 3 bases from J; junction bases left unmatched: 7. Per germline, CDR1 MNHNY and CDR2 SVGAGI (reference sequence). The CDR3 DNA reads TGTGCCAGCAGCTTGGGGCAGGGGGCTAATGAAAAACTGTTTTTT. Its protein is CASSLGQGANEKLFF.

The CDR3 DNA reads as TGTGCCAGCCACCGGCCCAGTACGACACACAATGAGCAGTTCTTC. It is translated as CASHRPSTTHNEQFF. The V call is TRBV7-9, the J call TRBJ2-1; D not certain. The germline gives CDR1 SEHNR, CDR2 FQNEAQ (reference sequence). The V gene lost 8 bases and the J gene lost 5 bases, with 19 bases spanning the gap. The CDR3 contains 15 residues.

DNA of the CDR3: TGTGCCAGCAGTTTCCTAGCGGCCTCCTACGAGCAGTACTTC. The encoded protein is CASSFLAASYEQYF. The rearrangement joins TRBV28 to TRBJ2-7, with 7 bases matching TRBD2. The CDR3 is made up of 14 amino acids. Germline CDR1 reads MDHEN; CDR2 reads SYDVKM. Germline trimming cut 3 bases from V and 0 bases from J; bases unmatched to any gene: 2.

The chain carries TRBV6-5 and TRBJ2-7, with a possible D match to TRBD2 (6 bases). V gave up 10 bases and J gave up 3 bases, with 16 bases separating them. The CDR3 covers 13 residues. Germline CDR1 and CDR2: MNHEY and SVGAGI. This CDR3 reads CATSDGSYYEQYF. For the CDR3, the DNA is TGTGCCACTAGCGATGGGTCTTACTACGAGCAGTACTTC.

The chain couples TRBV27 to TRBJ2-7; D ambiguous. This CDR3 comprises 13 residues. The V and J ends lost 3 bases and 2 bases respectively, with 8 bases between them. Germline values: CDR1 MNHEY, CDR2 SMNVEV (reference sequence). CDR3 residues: CASSFARTYEQYF. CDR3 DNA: TGTGCCAGCAGTTTCGCGCGTACCTACGAGCAGTACTTC.

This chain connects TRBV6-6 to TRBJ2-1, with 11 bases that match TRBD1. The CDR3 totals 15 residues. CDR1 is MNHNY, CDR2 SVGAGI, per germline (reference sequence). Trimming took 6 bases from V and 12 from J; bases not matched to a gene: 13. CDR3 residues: CASSLRDRGYDGQFF. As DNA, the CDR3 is TGTGCCAGCAGCCTCCGGGACAGGGGGTATGATGGGCAGTTCTTC.

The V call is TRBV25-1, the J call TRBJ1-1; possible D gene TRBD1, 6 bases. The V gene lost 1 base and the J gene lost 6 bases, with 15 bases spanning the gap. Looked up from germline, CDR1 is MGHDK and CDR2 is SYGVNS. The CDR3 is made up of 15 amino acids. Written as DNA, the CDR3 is TGTGCCAGCAGTGAATTAGCGGGGGCTGCAGCTGAAGCTTTCTTT. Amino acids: CASSELAGAAAEAFF. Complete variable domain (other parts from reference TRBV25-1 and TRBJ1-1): EADIYQTPRYLVIGTGKKITLECSQTMGHDKMYWYQQDPGMELHLIHYSYGVNSTEKGDLSSESTVSRIRTEHFPLTLESARPSHTSQYLCASSELAGAAAEAFFGQGTRLTVV.

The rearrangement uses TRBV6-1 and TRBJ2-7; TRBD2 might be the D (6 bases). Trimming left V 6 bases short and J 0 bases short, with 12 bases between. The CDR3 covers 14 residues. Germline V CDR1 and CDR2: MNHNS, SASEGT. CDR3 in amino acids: CASRIPGSSYEQYF. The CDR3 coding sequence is TGTGCCAGCAGGATCCCCGGGAGCTCCTACGAGCAGTACTTC.

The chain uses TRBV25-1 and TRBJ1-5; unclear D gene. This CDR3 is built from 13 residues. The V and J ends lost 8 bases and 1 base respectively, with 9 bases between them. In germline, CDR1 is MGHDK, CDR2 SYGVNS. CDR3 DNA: TGTGCCAGCGGGGTGGGCAGCAATCAGCCCCAGCATTTT. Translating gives CASGVGSNQPQHF. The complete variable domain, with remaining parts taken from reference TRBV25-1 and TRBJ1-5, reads EADIYQTPRYLVIGTGKKITLECSQTMGHDKMYWYQQDPGMELHLIHYSYGVNSTEKGDLSSESTVSRIRTEHFPLTLESARPSHTSQYLCASGVGSNQPQHFGDGTRLSIL.

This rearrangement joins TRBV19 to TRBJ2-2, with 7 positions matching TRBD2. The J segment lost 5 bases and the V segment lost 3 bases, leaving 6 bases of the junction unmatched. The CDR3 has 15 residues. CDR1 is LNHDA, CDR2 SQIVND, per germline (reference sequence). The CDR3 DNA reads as TGTGCCAGTAGTATCCTGGGGGAGGGTACCGGGGAGCTGTTTTTT. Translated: CASSILGEGTGELFF. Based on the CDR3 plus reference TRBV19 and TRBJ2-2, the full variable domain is DGGITQSPKYLFRKEGQNVTLSCEQNLNHDAMYWYRQDPGQGLRLIYYSQIVNDFQKGDIAEGYSVSREKKESFPLTVTSAQKNPTAFYLCASSILGEGTGELFFGEGSRLTVL.

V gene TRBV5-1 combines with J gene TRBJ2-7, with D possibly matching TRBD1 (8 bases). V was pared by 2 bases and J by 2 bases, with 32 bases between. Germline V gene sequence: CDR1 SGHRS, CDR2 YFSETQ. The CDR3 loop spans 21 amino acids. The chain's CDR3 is CASSFGRDRPTPGRVTYEQYF. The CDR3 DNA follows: TGCGCCAGCAGCTTCGGTCGGGACAGGCCGACCCCGGGGAGGGTTACCTACGAGCAGTACTTC.

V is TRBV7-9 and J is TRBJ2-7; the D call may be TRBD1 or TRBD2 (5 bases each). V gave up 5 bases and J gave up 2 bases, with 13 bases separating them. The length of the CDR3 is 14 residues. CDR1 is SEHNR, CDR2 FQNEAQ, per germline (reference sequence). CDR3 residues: CASSRDLPPYEQYF. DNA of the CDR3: TGTGCCAGCAGCCGGGACCTACCCCCCTACGAGCAGTACTTC.

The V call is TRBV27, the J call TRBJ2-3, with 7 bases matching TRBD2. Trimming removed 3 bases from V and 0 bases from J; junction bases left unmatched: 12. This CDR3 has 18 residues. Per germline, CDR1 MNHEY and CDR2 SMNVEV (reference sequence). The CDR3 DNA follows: TGTGCCAGCAGTTTGGCTAGCGGACTTCGAACTAGCACAGATACGCAGTATTTT. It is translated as CASSLASGLRTSTDTQYF.

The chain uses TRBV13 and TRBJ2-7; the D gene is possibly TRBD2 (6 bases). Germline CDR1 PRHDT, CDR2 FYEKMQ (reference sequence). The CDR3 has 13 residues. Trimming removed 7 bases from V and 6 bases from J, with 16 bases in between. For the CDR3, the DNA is TGTGCCAGCACCGAGCGGGTGATACGCGAGCAGTACTTC. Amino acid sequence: CASTERVIREQYF.